The clone carrying this T cell receptor (beta chain) appeared a few times. Its cognate antigen is unknown. TCRdb processed the 5' RACE reads anew with MiXCR; each CDR3 protein has one entry. The sample yields a few hundred thousand distinct CDR3 sequences, less than 9.5% seen once. This record belongs to a study of T cells after yellow fever vaccination. Whole-study results and caveats: Only a minor proportion of clonotypes was detected across both CD4 and CD8 compartments.

In germline, CDR1 is MGHDK, CDR2 SYGVNS. This CDR3 has 15 residues. The J segment lost 5 bases and the V segment lost 5 bases, leaving 10 bases of the junction unmatched. The sample consisted of PBMCs, taken about 49 days after the first yellow fever vaccination. V is TRBV25-1 and J is TRBJ1-1; TRBD1 matches at 8 bases. The sequence was obtained from a man younger than 35 who received the YFV17D yellow fever vaccine. CDR3 nucleotides: TGTGCCAGCAGTTACCTACAGGGGGGGCCTACTGAAGCTTTCTTT. As protein: CASSYLQGGPTEAFF.